This T cell receptor (beta chain) was profiled in a study of metastatic and nonmetastatic thyroid tumors (dated by TCRdb to between 2020 and 2021). About the study as a whole: For patients with malignant and with benign thyroid disease, the researchers compared repertoires between peripheral blood samples and tumor or nodule tissue samples. Overall study outcomes, separate from this receptor: In both blood and tumor samples, malignant tumors were reported to have significantly higher TCR beta diversity than benign nodules.

This clone was seen only a few times. The antigen it recognizes is unknown. Base qualities are not provided; no much larger clone lies one nucleotide away. No treatment had been received by any patient before thyroid surgery. Patient clinical samples collected from about 2011 to 2018 were retrospectively analysed using T-cell receptor beta sequencing. Spanning cysteine to phenylalanine, the CDR3 consists of 15 amino acids. Left in the record is the CDR3 DNA by itself, 45 bases read in frame from the first base. A distance of 17 bases separates the germline ends of V and J, which lose 5 bases and 4 bases respectively. Taken from the germline V gene, the CDR1 and CDR2 loops are MDHEN and SYDVKM. Library prep was done by PCR. Sequencing instrument: Illumina HiSeq 4000. High-throughput sequencing was used to profile the CDR3 region of the TCR beta-chain in every patient. The authors' pipeline ran thus. Drawing on CDR3 differences between clinicopathological groups, the researchers built a classifier meant to tell apart patients with distant-metastatic papillary thyroid cancer. Repertoire diversity was assessed with the Shannon index, and tumor-blood repertoire similarity with the Morisita-Horn index. The public sequencing data were trimmed at Q25 with fastp and processed into clonotypes with MiXCR by TCRdb, which kept only in-frame beta chains. The V and J calls and clone size are TCRdb's, not the authors'. In all, the sample holds 35,000 to 55,000 clones, and about 3.2% of those were seen once. The ten largest clonotypes hold more than 8.5% of the sample.

The sample comprised blood. The V and J segments used are TRBV28 and TRBJ1-1; the D gene lacks a confident call. The sequence was collected from a female donor with papillary thyroid cancer or a benign thyroid nodule (not recorded which). Some clones in this sample may be carry-over from other donors' samples. The CDR3 loop reads CASSPPGRESTEAFF. The nucleotide sequence is TGTGCCAGCAGTCCCCCTGGGAGGGAGAGCACTGAAGCTTTCTTT.